The rows below give T cell receptor beta chains drawn from one sample of a study of T cell changes during pregnancy in multiple sclerosis. Assay: immunoSEQ multiplex PCR; the TCRdb copy retains only in-frame clones and omits some. The data hold roughly 100,000 clones, with approximately 90% observed a single time. This specimen consisted of peripheral blood, obtained after pregnancy. The receptors here all came from a female donor with multiple sclerosis, enrolled in a pregnancy study. The CDR3 runs from the conserved cysteine through the conserved F or W. The D gene is left open where the match is weak. Size tells how often a clone was seen (once, few, many) or the class of an expanded clone, and some rows leave it out.

v_gene	j_gene	abundance	d_gene	CDR3nt	CDR3aa
TRBV5-1	TRBJ2-5	NA	TRBD1	TGCGCCAGCACTGGGACAGGAGAAGAGACCCAGTACTTC	CASTGTGEETQYF
TRBV5-1	TRBJ2-2	NA	NA	TGCGCCAGCAGCTTGCGGGCGAACACCGGGGAGCTGTTTTTT	CASSLRANTGELFF
TRBV5-1	TRBJ2-3	once	TRBD2	TGCGCCAGCAGCTTGGGGTCCCGGACTAGTAGTTCTTGGACAGATACGCAGTATTTT	CASSLGSRTSSSWTDTQYF
TRBV5-1	TRBJ2-5	NA	TRBD1	TGCGCCAGCAGCGGAATCACAGGGGAAGAGACCCAGTACTTC	CASSGITGEETQYF
TRBV9	TRBJ2-2	NA	TRBD2	TGTGCCAGCAGCTATCTCTCCGGGGGGGCAAACACCGGGGAGCTGTTTTTT	CASSYLSGGANTGELFF
TRBV2	TRBJ1-3	NA	NA	TGTGCCAGCAGTGACCTCGGGTACTCTGGAAACACCATATATTTT	CASSDLGYSGNTIYF
TRBV4-1	TRBJ1-2	NA	NA	TGCGCCAGCAGCCAAGAGAACAGGGATAACTATGGCTACACCTTC	CASSQENRDNYGYTF
TRBV28	TRBJ2-7	NA	TRBD2	TGTGCCAGCAGTTTACCGGAGGGCGGGGGTTATATTGAGCAGTACTTC	CASSLPEGGGYIEQYF
TRBV19	TRBJ1-1	NA	NA	TGTGCCAGTAGGCCCCCAGGGAAGGACACTGAAGCTTTCTTT	CASRPPGKDTEAFF
TRBV19	TRBJ1-2	NA	TRBD1	TGTGCCAGTAGTATGGGACAGGGTAGGGGCTACACCTTC	CASSMGQGRGYTF
TRBV7-9	TRBJ1-2	NA	TRBD1	TGTGCCAGCAGCCCGGCGACAGGGAACTATGGCTACACCTTC	CASSPATGNYGYTF
TRBV2	TRBJ2-1	NA	TRBD1	TGTGCCAGCAGTGAACAGGGGGCAGAGCAGTTCTTC	CASSEQGAEQFF
TRBV10-3	TRBJ1-3	NA	NA	TGTGCCATTCAGGGCGGGGGCACGAACACCATATATTTT	CAIQGGGTNTIYF
TRBV5-1	TRBJ2-5	NA	TRBD2	TGCGCCAGCAGCTTGGTGATAGCGGGAGGGCAAGAGACCCAGTACTTC	CASSLVIAGGQETQYF
TRBV2	TRBJ1-1	NA	NA	TGTGCCAGCGTCCTTTTTGGAGTCACTGAAGCTTTCTTT	CASVLFGVTEAFF
TRBV27	TRBJ2-5	NA	TRBD1	TGTGCCAGCAGACTCCGGACAGGGGAGGGAGAGACCCAGTACTTC	CASRLRTGEGETQYF
TRBV4-1	TRBJ2-1	NA	TRBD2	TGCGCCTCCAACGGACTAGCAAGCTACAATGAGCAGTTCTTC	CASNGLASYNEQFF
TRBV9	TRBJ1-5	few	TRBD1	TGTGCCAGCAGCTCGAGGGGACAGAGCAATCAGCCCCAGCATTTT	CASSSRGQSNQPQHF
TRBV11-3	TRBJ1-3	NA	NA	TGTGCCAGAGGGGTCCTCGGTGGAAACACCATATATTTT	CARGVLGGNTIYF
TRBV5-1	TRBJ2-2	NA	NA	TGCGCCAGCAGCTTGGATGTAGGAGGTACCGGGGAGCTGTTTTTT	CASSLDVGGTGELFF
TRBV29-1	TRBJ2-7	NA	NA	TGCAGCGTTAAATACAGATCCTACGAGCAGTACTTC	CSVKYRSYEQYF
TRBV10-1	TRBJ2-7	once	TRBD2	TGCGCCGGCCCGGGACTAGCGCTCGAGCAGTACTTC	CAGPGLALEQYF
TRBV5-1	TRBJ2-5	NA	TRBD1	TGCGCCAGCAGCTTCTCCGGGACAGGGGGCAGAGAGACCCAGTACTTC	CASSFSGTGGRETQYF
TRBV2	TRBJ2-5	once	TRBD2	TGTGCCAGCAGTATATTAGCGGGACAAGAGACCCAGTACTTC	CASSILAGQETQYF
TRBV5-1	TRBJ2-1	NA	NA	TGCGCCAGCAGCTTGGATACTTCCTACAATGAGCAGTTCTTC	CASSLDTSYNEQFF
TRBV18	TRBJ2-1	NA	TRBD2	TGTGCCAGCTCACCAGGAGCCAGGGAGGGCCATAATGAGCAGTTCTTC	CASSPGAREGHNEQFF
TRBV14	TRBJ2-1	NA	TRBD2	TGTGCCAGCAGCCAAGAGGGGACTAGCGAGCAGTTCTTC	CASSQEGTSEQFF
TRBV6-1	TRBJ1-5	few	TRBD1	TGTGCCAGCAGAGACAGACAGGGGTGGCAGCCCCAGCATTTT	CASRDRQGWQPQHF
TRBV27	TRBJ2-7	once	TRBD2	TGTGCCAGCAGTTTAGTTGGGCGGGGGGCACCACCCTACGAGCAGTACTTC	CASSLVGRGAPPYEQYF
TRBV28	TRBJ2-7	NA	NA	TGTGCCAGCAGTTTAGGGCACGAGCAGTACTTC	CASSLGHEQYF
TRBV7-2	TRBJ2-1	NA	TRBD2	TGTGCCAGCAGGTCTACTAGCGGGCAGGGGGGCAATGAGCAGTTCTTC	CASRSTSGQGGNEQFF
TRBV27	TRBJ2-3	NA	NA	TGTGCCAGCAGTTTAATATCGCGGGGCACAGATACGCAGTATTTT	CASSLISRGTDTQYF
TRBV10-3	TRBJ1-5	NA	NA	TGTGCCCTCCGGGGGGGAGATCAGCCCCAGCATTTT	CALRGGDQPQHF
TRBV27	TRBJ1-2	NA	NA	TGTGCCAGCTCCGATCCCGGGAGCAGAAACTATGGCTACACCTTC	CASSDPGSRNYGYTF
TRBV6-1	TRBJ1-1	NA	NA	TGTGCCAGCAGTGAATGGGGAGTCGGTGGCACTGAAGCTTTCTTT	CASSEWGVGGTEAFF
TRBV5-8	TRBJ1-1	NA	NA	TGTGCCAGCAGCTTGTCAGTGAACACTGAAGCTTTCTTT	CASSLSVNTEAFF
TRBV27	TRBJ2-7	once	NA	TGTGCCAGCAGTTTAGGGCTTGGAGGCAACGAGCAGTACTTC	CASSLGLGGNEQYF
TRBV19	TRBJ1-2	NA	NA	TGTGCCTCCGGGGGGGCGGACTATGGCTACACCTTC	CASGGADYGYTF
TRBV7-2	TRBJ1-5	once	TRBD1	TGTGCCAGCAGCCACGGGACAGGGAGCAATCAGCCCCAGCATTTT	CASSHGTGSNQPQHF